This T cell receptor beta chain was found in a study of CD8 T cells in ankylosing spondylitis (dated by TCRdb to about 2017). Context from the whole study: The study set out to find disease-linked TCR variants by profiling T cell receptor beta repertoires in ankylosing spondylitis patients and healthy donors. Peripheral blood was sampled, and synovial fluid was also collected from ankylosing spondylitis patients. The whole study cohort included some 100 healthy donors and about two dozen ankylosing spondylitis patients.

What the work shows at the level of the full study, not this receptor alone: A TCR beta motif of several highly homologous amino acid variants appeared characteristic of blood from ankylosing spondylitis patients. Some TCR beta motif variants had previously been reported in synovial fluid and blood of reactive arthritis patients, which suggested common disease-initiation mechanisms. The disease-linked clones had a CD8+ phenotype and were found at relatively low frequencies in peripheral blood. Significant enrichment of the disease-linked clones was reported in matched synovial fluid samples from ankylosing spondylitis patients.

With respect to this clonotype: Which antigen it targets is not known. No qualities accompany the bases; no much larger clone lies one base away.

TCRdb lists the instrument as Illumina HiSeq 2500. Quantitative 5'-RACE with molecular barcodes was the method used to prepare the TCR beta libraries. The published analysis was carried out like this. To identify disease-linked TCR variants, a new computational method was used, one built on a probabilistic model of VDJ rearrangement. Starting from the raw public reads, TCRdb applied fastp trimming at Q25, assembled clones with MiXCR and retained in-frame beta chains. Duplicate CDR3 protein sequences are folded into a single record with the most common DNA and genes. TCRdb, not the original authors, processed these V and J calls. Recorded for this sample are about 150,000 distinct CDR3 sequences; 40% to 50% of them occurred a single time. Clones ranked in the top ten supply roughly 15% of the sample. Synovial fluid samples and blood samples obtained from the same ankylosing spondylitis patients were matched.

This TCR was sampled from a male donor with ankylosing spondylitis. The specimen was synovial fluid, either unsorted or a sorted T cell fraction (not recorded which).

The CDR3 here reads CSVEGRSSYNEQFF. In nucleotides, the sequence is TGCAGCGTTGAAGGACGGAGCTCCTACAATGAGCAGTTCTTC. The rearrangement joined TRBV29-1 to TRBJ2-1, with the D gene call left open. The germline ends are 7 bases apart after V is trimmed by 1 base and J by 0 bases. Counted from cysteine to phenylalanine, this CDR3 has 14 amino acids. CDR3 DNA is the only sequence kept; it has 42 bases, read in frame from the first base. Per the germline V gene, SQVTM is the CDR1 and ANQGSEA is the CDR2.